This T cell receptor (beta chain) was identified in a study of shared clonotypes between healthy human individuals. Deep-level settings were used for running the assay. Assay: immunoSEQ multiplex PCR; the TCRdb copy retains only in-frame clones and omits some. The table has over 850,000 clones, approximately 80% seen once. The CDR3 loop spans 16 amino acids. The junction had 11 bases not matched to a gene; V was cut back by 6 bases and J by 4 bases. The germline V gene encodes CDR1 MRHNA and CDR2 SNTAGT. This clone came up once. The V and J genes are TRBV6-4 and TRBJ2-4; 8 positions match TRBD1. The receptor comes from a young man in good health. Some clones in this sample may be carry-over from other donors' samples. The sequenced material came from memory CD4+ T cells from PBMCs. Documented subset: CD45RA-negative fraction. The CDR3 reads CASSKVPRTGKNIQYF. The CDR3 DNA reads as TGTGCCAGCAGCAAAGTCCCGCGGACAGGGAAAAACATTCAGTACTTC.